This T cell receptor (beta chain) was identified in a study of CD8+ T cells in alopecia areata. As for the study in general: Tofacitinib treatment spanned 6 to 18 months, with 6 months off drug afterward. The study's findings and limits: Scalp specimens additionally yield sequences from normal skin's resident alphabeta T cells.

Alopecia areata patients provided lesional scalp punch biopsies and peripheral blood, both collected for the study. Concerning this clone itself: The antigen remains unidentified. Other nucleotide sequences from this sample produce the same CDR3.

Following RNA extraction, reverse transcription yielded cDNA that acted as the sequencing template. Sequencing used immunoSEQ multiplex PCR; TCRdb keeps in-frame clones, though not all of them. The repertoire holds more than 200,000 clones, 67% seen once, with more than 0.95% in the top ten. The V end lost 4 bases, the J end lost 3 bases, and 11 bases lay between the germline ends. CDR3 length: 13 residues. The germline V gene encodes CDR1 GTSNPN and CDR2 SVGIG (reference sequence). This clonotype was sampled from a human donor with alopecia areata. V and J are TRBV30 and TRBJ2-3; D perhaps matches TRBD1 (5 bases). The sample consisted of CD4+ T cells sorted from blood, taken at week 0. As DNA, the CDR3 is TGTGCCTGGACAGGGCTCGGAACAGATACGCAGTATTTT. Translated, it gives CAWTGLGTDTQYF.